One and the same sample provided the 2 T cell receptor beta chains below, sequenced in a study of a mutant IDH1 vaccine in newly diagnosed glioma. This sample's time point: baseline, week 1 (first vaccination visit). As to treatment: pre-vaccination baseline after standard-of-care therapy. Data came from immunoSEQ multiplex PCR; TCRdb stores just in-frame clones and leaves some out. The sample shows roughly 84,000 clones, about 80% of them seen only once. The sequences come from PBMCs, collected from a glioma patient treated with radiotherapy, temozolomide or both. All receptors derive from a man aged 40-55 years with glioma. Some clones in this sample may be carry-over from other donors' samples.

The V gene is TRBV5-1, the J gene TRBJ2-6; the match to TRBD2 covers 8 bases. The germline V gene encodes CDR1 SGHRS and CDR2 YFSETQ. The CDR3 loop spans 18 amino acids. With V trimmed by 1 base and J by 4 bases, 10 bases remained unmatched. The CDR3 region has the DNA TGCGCCAGCAGCTTGCTCCCGGGGGGGCTCCAAGGGGCCAACGTCCTGACTTTC. Encoded protein: CASSLLPGGLQGANVLTF.

This rearrangement joins TRBV5-1 to TRBJ1-1; D might be TRBD1 (6 bases). V dropped 0 bases and J dropped 0 bases, with 6 bases sitting between them. The CDR3 has 14 residues. Germline V gene sequence: CDR1 SGHRS, CDR2 YFSETQ. The CDR3 sequence is CASSLGQVNTEAFF. The CDR3 nucleotides read TGCGCCAGCAGCTTGGGACAGGTGAACACTGAAGCTTTCTTT.